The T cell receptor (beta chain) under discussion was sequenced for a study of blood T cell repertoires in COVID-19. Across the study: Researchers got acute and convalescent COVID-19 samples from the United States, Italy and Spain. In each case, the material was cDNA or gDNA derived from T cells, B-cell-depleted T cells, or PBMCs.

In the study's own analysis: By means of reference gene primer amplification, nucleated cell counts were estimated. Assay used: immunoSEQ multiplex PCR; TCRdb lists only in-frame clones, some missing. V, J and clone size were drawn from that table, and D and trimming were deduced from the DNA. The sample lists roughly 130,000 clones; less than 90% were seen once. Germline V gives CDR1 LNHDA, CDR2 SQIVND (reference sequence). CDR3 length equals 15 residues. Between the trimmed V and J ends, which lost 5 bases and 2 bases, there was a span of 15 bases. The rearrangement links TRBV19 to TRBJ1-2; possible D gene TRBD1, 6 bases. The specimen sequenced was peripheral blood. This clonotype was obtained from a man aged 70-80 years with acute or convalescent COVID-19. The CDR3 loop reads CASSPRTAGNYGYTF. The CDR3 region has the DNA TGTGCCAGTAGTCCGCGGACAGCAGGGAACTATGGCTACACCTTC.